The present TCR beta chain was sequenced within a study of T-cell memory formation after mild COVID-19. Study-wide results and limits: The main location of contracting CD4+ clones was CM and EM, and that of contracting CD8+ clones was EMRA. CD4+ bias marked clones expanding day 15 to 37, unlike balanced contracting clones.

This clonotype was observed a few times. Its antigen is as yet unknown. TCRdb itself ran the 5' RACE reads through MiXCR, one entry per CDR3 protein. The sample includes hundreds of thousands of distinct CDR3 sequences, 20% of them seen just once. The CDR3 is 15 residues long. The sequence came from an adult woman who had mild COVID-19 (a few samples of this study predate the infection). Cell type and time point are not known. This chain connects TRBV21-1 to TRBJ2-5; the table's D call TRBD1 went unverified against the DNA. TRBV21-1 is given as a pseudogene. Sequencing used PBMCs or a T cell subset sorted from them (not recorded which). CDR3 in DNA: TGTGCCAGCAGCACCCGGGACACCAGAATTCGGACCCAGTACTTC. Translating it yields CASSTRDTRIRTQYF.